A selection of T cell receptor beta chains follows, all from one sample in a study of T cell responses to AZD1222 COVID-19 vaccine. The protocol was immunoSEQ multiplex PCR, while the TCRdb copy is restricted to in-frame clones and leaves out a portion. Among some 150,000 clones, 90% to 95% were seen once, and the ten largest hold 3% to 4%. This sample comprised peripheral blood, obtained 28 days after the second AZD1222 dose. All receptors come from an adult who received the AZD1222 COVID-19 vaccine. Each CDR3 is given with its conserved first and last residue. The order of the fields is D gene, V gene, clone size, J gene, CDR3 DNA, CDR3 protein. D genes are given only for firm matches. Clone size is not always given. Where it is, it says once, few, many or a class for expanded clones.

-,TRBV7-8,-,TRBJ1-6,TGTGCCAGCAGCCCTACCCCGGCGCGAAGGGATTCACCCCTCCACTTT,CASSPTPARRDSPLHF
TRBD1,TRBV28,-,TRBJ1-3,TGTGCCAGCAGTTTTCAACCGGGACAGCGATCTGGAAACACCATATATTTT,CASSFQPGQRSGNTIYF
-,TRBV5-6,-,TRBJ2-7,TGTGCCAGCAGCTCAACCTTACAGGGTACCTCCTACGAGCAGTACTTC,CASSSTLQGTSYEQYF
TRBD1,TRBV28,-,TRBJ1-5,TGTGCCAGCAGCACGACAGGGGGCGAGCGGCAGCCCCAGCATTTT,CASSTTGGERQPQHF
TRBD2,TRBV5-1,-,TRBJ2-2,TGCGCCAGCAGCTTGGCCGGGAGGGCCGACACCGGGGAGCTGTTTTTT,CASSLAGRADTGELFF
-,TRBV30,-,TRBJ1-3,TGTGCCTGGAGAACCAGGGCGGAAGGAAACACCATATATTTT,CAWRTRAEGNTIYF
TRBD2,TRBV9,-,TRBJ2-1,TGTGCCAGCAGTATAACTAGCGGGAGAGTGAATGAGCAGTTCTTC,CASSITSGRVNEQFF
-,TRBV7-3,-,TRBJ2-2,TGTGCCAGCAGCTTAATCCCCCAGAACACCGGGGAGCTGTTTTTT,CASSLIPQNTGELFF
-,TRBV6-6,once,TRBJ1-1,TGTGCCAGCAGTTCGACGTCCTTGAACACTGAAGCTTTCTTT,CASSSTSLNTEAFF
-,TRBV5-1,-,TRBJ2-3,TGCGCCAGCAAAGTCGAGGACATCGTGGATACGCAGTATTTT,CASKVEDIVDTQYF
-,TRBV7-2,once,TRBJ1-3,TGTGCCAGCAGCCTAGTACCGGGCACTGGAAACACCATATATTTT,CASSLVPGTGNTIYF
-,TRBV3-1/TRBV3-2,-,TRBJ1-3,TGTGCCAGCAGCCAAGATTTCTCTGGAAACACCATATATTTT,CASSQDFSGNTIYF
TRBD1,TRBV28,-,TRBJ2-1,TGTGCCAGCAGTAGGACAGGGGGCCTTCGCGGCTATGAGCAGTTCTTC,CASSRTGGLRGYEQFF